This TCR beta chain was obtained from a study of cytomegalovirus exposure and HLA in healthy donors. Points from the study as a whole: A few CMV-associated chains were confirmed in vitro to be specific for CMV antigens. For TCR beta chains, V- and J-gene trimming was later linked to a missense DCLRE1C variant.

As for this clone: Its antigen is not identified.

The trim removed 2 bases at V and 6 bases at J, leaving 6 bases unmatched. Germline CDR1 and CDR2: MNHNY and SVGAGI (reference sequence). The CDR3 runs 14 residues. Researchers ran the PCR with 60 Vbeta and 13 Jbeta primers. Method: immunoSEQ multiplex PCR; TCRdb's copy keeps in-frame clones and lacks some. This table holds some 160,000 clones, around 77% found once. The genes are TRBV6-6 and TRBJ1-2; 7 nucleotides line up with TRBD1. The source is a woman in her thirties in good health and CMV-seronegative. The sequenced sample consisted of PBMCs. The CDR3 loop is CASSYPTGWNGYTF. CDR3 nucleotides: TGTGCCAGCAGTTACCCGACAGGGTGGAATGGCTACACCTTC.